The T cell receptor beta chain described here comes from a study of blood T cell repertoires in COVID-19. Overall study: The analysed material was cDNA or gDNA that came from T cells, B-cell-depleted T cells, or PBMCs.

This CDR3 comprises 15 residues. Produced via immunoSEQ multiplex PCR; TCRdb's table is partial and in-frame only. The sample includes around 120,000 clones, roughly 90% of them seen just once. This sequence joins TRBV21-1 and TRBJ2-3; the D call in the table, TRBD1, was not verified against the DNA. TRBV21-1 represents a pseudogene. The receptor's source is a man aged 45 to 65 with active COVID-19. The sequencing input was peripheral blood. The CDR3 is CASSKGLIPTDTQYF. The CDR3 nucleotides read TGTGCCAGCAGCAAGGGCCTAATCCCCACAGATACGCAGTATTTT.